This passage covers 16 T cell receptor beta chains from one sample sequenced in a study of blood T cell repertoires in COVID-19. Assay: immunoSEQ multiplex PCR; the TCRdb copy retains only in-frame clones and omits some. This table holds under 150,000 clones, around 77% found once. The specimen sequenced was peripheral blood. The receptors originated from a man over 45 with active or convalescent COVID-19.

The chain links TRBV14 to TRBJ2-1, with a weak D call TRBD1 (5 bases). The V gene lost 1 base and the J gene lost 6 bases, with 13 bases spanning the gap. The CDR3 consists of 15 residues. Germline lookup yields CDR1 SGHDN and CDR2 FVKESK. CDR3 DNA: TGTGCCAGCAGCCAAGTTAACAGGTTCGGCAATGAGCAGTTCTTC. Protein sequence: CASSQVNRFGNEQFF.

V is TRBV19 and J is TRBJ2-1, with TRBD2 as a possible D gene (5 bases). V was shortened by 10 bases and J by 10 bases, with 20 bases between the two germline ends. The CDR3 is made up of 13 amino acids. Looked up from germline, CDR1 is LNHDA and CDR2 is SQIVND (reference sequence). CDR3 in DNA: TGTGCCATTAAAGCGGACCTAACGAGGGAGCAGTTCTTC. This translates into CAIKADLTREQFF.

This chain joins TRBV6-4 and TRBJ2-3; TRBD2 agrees at 7 bases. The V and J ends lost 3 bases and 2 bases, in that order; junction bases with no gene match: 5. This CDR3 has 15 residues. The V gene's germline CDR1 is MRHNA and CDR2 SNTAGT. The CDR3 DNA sequence: TGTGCCAGCAGTGAGGCGGGAGCAAACACAGATACGCAGTATTTT. Protein product: CASSEAGANTDTQYF.

The chain links TRBV5-1 to TRBJ2-7; D may be TRBD1 (5 bases). CDR1 is SGHRS, CDR2 YFSETQ, per germline. The germline V and J ends were trimmed by 2 bases and 3 bases, with 12 bases remaining between them. The CDR3 loop spans 14 amino acids. The CDR3 is CASSLLGEHYEQYF. The CDR3 DNA reads TGCGCCAGCAGCTTATTAGGGGAACACTACGAGCAGTACTTC.

The chain is built from TRBV7-9 and TRBJ2-6, with 10 bases aligning to TRBD1. CDR3 length: 18 amino acids. CDR1 and CDR2 from the germline V gene are SEHNR and FQNEAQ (reference sequence). V dropped 3 bases and J dropped 2; count of bases not matched to a gene: 7. CDR3 residues: CASSLSGTGVAGANVLTF. For the CDR3, the DNA is TGTGCCAGCAGCTTGTCCGGGACAGGGGTAGCTGGGGCCAACGTCCTGACTTTC. The full variable domain, with the rest looked up from reference TRBV7-9 and TRBJ2-6, is DTGVSQNPRHKITKRGQNVTFRCDPISEHNRLYWYRQTLGQGPEFLTYFQNEAQLEKSRLLSDRFSAERPKGSFSTLEIQRTEQGDSAMYLCASSLSGTGVAGANVLTFGAGSRLTVL.

V is TRBV7-6 and J is TRBJ2-3, with D possibly TRBD2 on 6 matching bases. From germline, CDR1 is SGHVS and CDR2 FNYEAQ. The CDR3 has 14 amino acids. V lost 4 bases, J lost 0 bases, and 8 bases lay in between. Here the CDR3 reads CASSSLASTDTQYF. The CDR3 DNA sequence: TGTGCCAGCAGCTCACTAGCCAGCACAGATACGCAGTATTTT. Combining the CDR3 with reference TRBV7-6 and TRBJ2-3 gives the whole variable domain GAGVSQSPRYKVTKRGQDVALRCDPISGHVSLYWYRQALGQGPEFLTYFNYEAQQDKSGLPNDRFSAERPEGSISTLTIQRTEQRDSAMYRCASSSLASTDTQYFGPGTRLTVL.

The CDR3 DNA sequence: TGTGCCAGCAGCGTAGCTTATCGGTCAGGGGGTGATTCACCCCTCCACTTT. Its translation is CASSVAYRSGGDSPLHF. The chain recombines TRBV9 with TRBJ1-6, with 7 nucleotides matching TRBD1. This CDR3 is built from 17 residues. The V gene's germline CDR1 is SGDLS and CDR2 YYNGEE. Germline trimming cut 0 bases from V and 8 bases from J; bases unmatched to any gene: 11.

This clone was seen just once. The chain combines TRBV19 with TRBJ2-2; D might be TRBD2 (5 bases). Germline-derived CDR1 and CDR2 are LNHDA and SQIVND (reference sequence). The CDR3 contains 14 residues. The CDR3 DNA sequence: TGTGCAACGGGCAGCGGCACGAACACCGGGGAGCTGTTTTTT. This translates into CATGSGTNTGELFF.

The genes are TRBV9 and TRBJ2-7, with D perhaps TRBD2 (5 bases). V was shortened by 3 bases and J by 2 bases, with 15 bases between the two germline ends. This CDR3 region has 15 residues. Germline CDR1 is SGDLS and CDR2 is YYNGEE. The CDR3 spells CASSEGGGHPYEQYF. For the CDR3, the DNA is TGTGCCAGCAGCGAGGGTGGAGGTCATCCCTACGAGCAGTACTTC.

V gene TRBV6-5 combines with J gene TRBJ2-6, with TRBD1 identical over 9 bases. Unmatched junction bases numbered 5, after V lost 4 bases and J lost 4 bases. The CDR3 is 16 amino acids. In germline, CDR1 is MNHEY, CDR2 SVGAGI. The DNA of the CDR3 is TGTGCCAGCAGTTCCCACAGGGGGCTCGGGGCCAACGTCCTGACTTTC. It translates to CASSSHRGLGANVLTF.

The chain is built from TRBV6-1 and TRBJ2-1; TRBD1 matches at 7 bases. This CDR3 spans 14 amino acids. Germline CDR1 and CDR2: MNHNS and SASEGT. The trim removed 2 bases at V and 8 bases at J, leaving 6 bases unmatched. As DNA, the CDR3 is TGTGCCAGCAGTGAATGGACAGGTACGGATGAGCAGTTCTTC. Translation: CASSEWTGTDEQFF.

The rearrangement uses TRBV28 and TRBJ2-7, with 8 bases identical to TRBD2. J gave up 2 bases and V 7 bases, and 10 bases lay outside the gene matches. The CDR3 loop spans 15 amino acids. From germline, CDR1 is MDHEN and CDR2 SYDVKM. The CDR3 DNA reads as TGTGCCAGCACCGAATGGACCGGGGGGGCCTACGAGCAGTACTTC. It yields the protein CASTEWTGGAYEQYF.

The V call is TRBV9, the J call TRBJ1-5; the D is unclear. The CDR3 consists of 15 residues. Germline loops: CDR1 SGDLS, CDR2 YYNGEE. V was shortened by 0 bases and J by 5 bases, with 12 bases between the two germline ends. The CDR3, as DNA: TGTGCCAGCAGCGTAGCTCCGGGTCGGGATCAGCCCCAGCATTTT. This encodes CASSVAPGRDQPQHF.

V and J are TRBV11-2 and TRBJ2-7; 12 positions agree with TRBD2. J lost 6 bases, V lost 8 bases, and 11 bases had no gene match. Germline CDR1 is SGHAT and CDR2 is FQNNGV. This CDR3 is built from 15 residues. CDR3 coding DNA: TGTGCCAGCCGAGACCTACTAGCGGGAGGTCGCGAGCAGTACTTC. Amino acids: CASRDLLAGGREQYF.

This chain links TRBV7-3 with TRBJ1-2; 8 bases align to TRBD1. Germline V lookup: CDR1 SGHTA, CDR2 FQGTGA. CDR3 length: 17 amino acids. With 1 base clipped from V and 2 bases from J, the junction kept 9 bases outside the gene matches. The CDR3 region is CASSLKDREMRNYGYTF. The CDR3 DNA reads as TGTGCCAGCAGCTTAAAGGACAGGGAGATGAGGAACTATGGCTACACCTTC.

This clone is a singleton in its sample. CDR3 loop: CASSPLIRGSNQPQHF. The CDR3 coding sequence is TGTGCCAGCTCACCACTCATCCGCGGTAGCAATCAGCCCCAGCATTTT. This chain links TRBV18 with TRBJ1-5, with D hard to call. V lost 1 base and J 0 bases, leaving 10 bases between the germline ends. The CDR3 runs 16 residues. Germline V gene lookup returns CDR1 KGHSH and CDR2 LQKENI.